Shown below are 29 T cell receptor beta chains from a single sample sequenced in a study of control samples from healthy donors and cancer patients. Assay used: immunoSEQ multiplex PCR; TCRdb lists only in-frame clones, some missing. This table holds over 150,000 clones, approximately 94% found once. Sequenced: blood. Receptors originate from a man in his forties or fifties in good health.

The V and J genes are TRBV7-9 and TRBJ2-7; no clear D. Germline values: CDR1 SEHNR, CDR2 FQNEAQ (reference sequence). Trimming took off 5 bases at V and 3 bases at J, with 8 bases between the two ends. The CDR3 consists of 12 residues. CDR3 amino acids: CASSPRDYEQYF. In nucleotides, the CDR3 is TGTGCCAGCAGCCCCCGTGACTACGAGCAGTACTTC.

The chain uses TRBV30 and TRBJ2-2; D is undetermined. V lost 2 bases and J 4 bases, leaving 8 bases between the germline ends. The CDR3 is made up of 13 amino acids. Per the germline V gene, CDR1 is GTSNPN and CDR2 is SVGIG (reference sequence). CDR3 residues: CAWSFGVTGELFF. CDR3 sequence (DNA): TGTGCCTGGAGTTTTGGAGTCACCGGGGAGCTGTTTTTT.

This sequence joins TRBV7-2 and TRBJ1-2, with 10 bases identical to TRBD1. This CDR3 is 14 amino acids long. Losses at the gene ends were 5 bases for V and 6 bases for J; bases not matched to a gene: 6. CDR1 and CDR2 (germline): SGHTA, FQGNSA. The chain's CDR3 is CASSPIGTGDGYTF. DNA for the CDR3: TGTGCCAGCAGCCCTATCGGGACAGGGGATGGCTACACCTTC.

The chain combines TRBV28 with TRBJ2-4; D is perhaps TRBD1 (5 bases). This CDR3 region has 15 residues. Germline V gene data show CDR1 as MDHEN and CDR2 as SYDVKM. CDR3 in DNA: TGTGCAGCCCAGGCAGATTTTAGCCAGGGAAACATTCAGTACTTC. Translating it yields CAAQADFSQGNIQYF. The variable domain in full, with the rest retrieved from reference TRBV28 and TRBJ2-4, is DVKVTQSSRYLVKRTGEKVFLECVQDMDHENMFWYRQDPGLGLRLIYFSYDVKMKEKGDIPEGYSVSREKKERFSLILESASTNQTSMYLCAAQADFSQGNIQYFGAGTRLSVL.

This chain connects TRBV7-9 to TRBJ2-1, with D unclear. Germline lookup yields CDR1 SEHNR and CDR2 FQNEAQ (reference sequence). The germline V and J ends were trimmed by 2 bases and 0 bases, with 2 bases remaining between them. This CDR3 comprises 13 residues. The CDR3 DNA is TGTGCCAGCAGCTTATCCTCCTACAATGAGCAGTTCTTC. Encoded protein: CASSLSSYNEQFF. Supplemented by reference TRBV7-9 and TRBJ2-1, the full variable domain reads DTGVSQNPRHKITKRGQNVTFRCDPISEHNRLYWYRQTLGQGPEFLTYFQNEAQLEKSRLLSDRFSAERPKGSFSTLEIQRTEQGDSAMYLCASSLSSYNEQFFGPGTRLTVL.

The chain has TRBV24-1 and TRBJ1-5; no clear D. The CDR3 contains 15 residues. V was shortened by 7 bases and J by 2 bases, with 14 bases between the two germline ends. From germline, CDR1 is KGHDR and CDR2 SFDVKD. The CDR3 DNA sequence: TGTGCCACCAGGAGCTCCGGTCAAGGCAATCAGCCCCAGCATTTT. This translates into CATRSSGQGNQPQHF.

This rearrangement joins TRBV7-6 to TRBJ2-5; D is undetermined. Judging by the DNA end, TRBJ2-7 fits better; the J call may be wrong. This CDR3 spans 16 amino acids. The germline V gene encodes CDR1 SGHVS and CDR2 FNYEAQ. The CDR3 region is CASSRSGGGSSYEQYF. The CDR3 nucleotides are TGTGCCAGCAGCCGATCGGGCGGCGGCAGCTCCTACGAGCAGTACTTC.

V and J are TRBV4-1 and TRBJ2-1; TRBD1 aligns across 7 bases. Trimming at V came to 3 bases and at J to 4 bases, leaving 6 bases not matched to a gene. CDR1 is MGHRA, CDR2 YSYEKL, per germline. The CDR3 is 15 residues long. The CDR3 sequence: CASSHDREWYNEQFF. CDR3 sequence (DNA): TGCGCCAGCAGCCACGACAGGGAGTGGTACAATGAGCAGTTCTTC.

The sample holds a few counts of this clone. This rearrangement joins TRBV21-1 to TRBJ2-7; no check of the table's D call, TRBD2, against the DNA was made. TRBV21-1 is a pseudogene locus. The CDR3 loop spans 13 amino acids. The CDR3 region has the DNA TGTGCCAGCAGTCTACAGCGGGGCTACGAGCAGTACTTC. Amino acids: CASSLQRGYEQYF.

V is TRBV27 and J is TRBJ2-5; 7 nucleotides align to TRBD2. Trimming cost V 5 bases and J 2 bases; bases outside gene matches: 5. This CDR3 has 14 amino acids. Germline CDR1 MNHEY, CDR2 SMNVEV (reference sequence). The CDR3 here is CASSPREGQETQYF. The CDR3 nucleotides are TGTGCCAGCAGTCCCAGGGAGGGGCAAGAGACCCAGTACTTC.

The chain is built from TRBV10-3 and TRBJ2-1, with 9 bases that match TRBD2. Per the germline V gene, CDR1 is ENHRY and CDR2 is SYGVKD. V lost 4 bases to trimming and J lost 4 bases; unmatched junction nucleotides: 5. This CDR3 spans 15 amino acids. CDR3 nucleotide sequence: TGTGCCATCAGTGGCGGGGGGGGCCAATACAATGAGCAGTTCTTC. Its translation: CAISGGGGQYNEQFF.

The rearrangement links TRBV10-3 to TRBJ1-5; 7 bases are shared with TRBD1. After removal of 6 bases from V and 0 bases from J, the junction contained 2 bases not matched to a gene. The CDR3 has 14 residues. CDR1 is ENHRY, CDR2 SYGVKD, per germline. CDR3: CAIRGTDSNQPQHF. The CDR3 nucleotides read TGTGCCATCAGAGGGACAGATAGCAATCAGCCCCAGCATTTT.

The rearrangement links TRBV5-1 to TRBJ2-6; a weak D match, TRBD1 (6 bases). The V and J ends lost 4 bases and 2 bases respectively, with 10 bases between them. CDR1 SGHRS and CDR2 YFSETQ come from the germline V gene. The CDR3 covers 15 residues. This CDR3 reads CASSNRQAGANVLTF. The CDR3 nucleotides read TGCGCCAGCAGCAACCGACAGGCTGGGGCCAACGTCCTGACTTTC.

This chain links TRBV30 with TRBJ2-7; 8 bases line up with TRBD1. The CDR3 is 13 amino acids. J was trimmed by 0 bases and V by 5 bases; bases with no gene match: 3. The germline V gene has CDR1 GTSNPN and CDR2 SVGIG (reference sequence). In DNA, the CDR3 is TGTGCCTGGGGACAGGGTTTCTCCTACGAGCAGTACTTC. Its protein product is CAWGQGFSYEQYF.

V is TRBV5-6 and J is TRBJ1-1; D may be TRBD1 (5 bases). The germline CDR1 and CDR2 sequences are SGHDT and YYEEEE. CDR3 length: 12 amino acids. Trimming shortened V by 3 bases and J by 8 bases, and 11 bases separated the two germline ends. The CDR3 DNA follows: TGTGCCAGCAGCTGGGGCGGAGGGGAAGCTTTCTTT. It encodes CASSWGGGEAFF. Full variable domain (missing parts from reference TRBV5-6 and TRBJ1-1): DAGVTQSPTHLIKTRGQQVTLRCSPKSGHDTVSWYQQALGQGPQFIFQYYEEEERQRGNFPDRFSGHQFPNYSSELNVNALLLGDSALYLCASSWGGGEAFFGQGTRLTVV.

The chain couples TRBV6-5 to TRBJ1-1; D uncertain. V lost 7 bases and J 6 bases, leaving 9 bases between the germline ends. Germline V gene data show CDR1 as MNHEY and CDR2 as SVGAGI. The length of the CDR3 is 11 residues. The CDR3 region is CASKSIAEAFF. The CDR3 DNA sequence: TGTGCCAGCAAGTCAATCGCTGAAGCTTTCTTT.

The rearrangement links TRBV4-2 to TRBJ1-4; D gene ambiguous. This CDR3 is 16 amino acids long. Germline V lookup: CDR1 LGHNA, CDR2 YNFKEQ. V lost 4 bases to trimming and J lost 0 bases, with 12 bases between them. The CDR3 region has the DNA TGTGCCAGCAGCCCGAAAGGTTTTGCAACTAATGAAAAACTGTTTTTT. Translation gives CASSPKGFATNEKLFF.

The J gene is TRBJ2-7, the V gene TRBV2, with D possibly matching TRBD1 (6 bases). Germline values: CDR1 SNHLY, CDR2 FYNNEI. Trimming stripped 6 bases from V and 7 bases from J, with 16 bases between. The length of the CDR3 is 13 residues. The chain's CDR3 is CASSRDTLGEQYF. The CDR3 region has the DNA TGTGCCAGCAGCCGGGACACCCTGGGGGAGCAGTACTTC.

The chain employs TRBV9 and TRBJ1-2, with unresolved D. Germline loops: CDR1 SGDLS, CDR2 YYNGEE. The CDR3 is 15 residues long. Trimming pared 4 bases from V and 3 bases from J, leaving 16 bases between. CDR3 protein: CASSPRGYSHYGYTF. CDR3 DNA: TGTGCCAGCAGCCCCCGCGGGTACAGTCACTATGGCTACACCTTC.

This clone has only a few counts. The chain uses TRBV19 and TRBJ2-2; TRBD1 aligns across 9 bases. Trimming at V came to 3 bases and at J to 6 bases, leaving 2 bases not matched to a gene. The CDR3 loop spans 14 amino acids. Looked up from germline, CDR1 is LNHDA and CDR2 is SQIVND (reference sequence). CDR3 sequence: CASSIGTGSGELFF. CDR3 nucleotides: TGTGCCAGTAGTATCGGGACAGGGTCCGGGGAGCTGTTTTTT.

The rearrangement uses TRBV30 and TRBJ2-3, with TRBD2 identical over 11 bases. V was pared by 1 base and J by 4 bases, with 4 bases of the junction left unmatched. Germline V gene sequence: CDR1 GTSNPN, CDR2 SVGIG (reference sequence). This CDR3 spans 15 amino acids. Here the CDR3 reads CAWSGLAGGSDTQYF. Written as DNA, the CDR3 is TGTGCCTGGAGTGGGCTAGCGGGGGGATCAGATACGCAGTATTTT.

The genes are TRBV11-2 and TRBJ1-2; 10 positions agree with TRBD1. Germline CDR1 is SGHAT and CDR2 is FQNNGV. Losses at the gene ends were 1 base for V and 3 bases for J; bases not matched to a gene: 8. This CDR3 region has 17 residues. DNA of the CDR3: TGTGCCAGCAGCTTAGTGGGGACAGGGGTAGCAGACTATGGCTACACCTTC. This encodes CASSLVGTGVADYGYTF.

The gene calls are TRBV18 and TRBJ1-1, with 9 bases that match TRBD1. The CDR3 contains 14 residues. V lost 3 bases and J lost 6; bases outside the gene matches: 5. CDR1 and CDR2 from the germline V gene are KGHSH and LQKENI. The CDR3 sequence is CASSPMDRGSEAFF. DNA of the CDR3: TGTGCCAGCTCACCCATGGACAGGGGATCTGAAGCTTTCTTT.

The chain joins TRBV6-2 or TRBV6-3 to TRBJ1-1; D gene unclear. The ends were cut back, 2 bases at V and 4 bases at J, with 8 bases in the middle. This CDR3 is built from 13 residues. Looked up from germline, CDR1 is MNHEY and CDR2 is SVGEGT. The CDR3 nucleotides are TGTGCCAGCAGTTACGTTGCGGGCACTGAAGCTTTCTTT. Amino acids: CASSYVAGTEAFF.

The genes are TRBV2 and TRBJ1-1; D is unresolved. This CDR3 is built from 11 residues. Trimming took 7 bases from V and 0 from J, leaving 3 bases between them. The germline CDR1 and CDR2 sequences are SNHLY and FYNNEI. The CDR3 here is CASKMNTEAFF. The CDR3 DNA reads TGTGCCAGCAAAATGAACACTGAAGCTTTCTTT.

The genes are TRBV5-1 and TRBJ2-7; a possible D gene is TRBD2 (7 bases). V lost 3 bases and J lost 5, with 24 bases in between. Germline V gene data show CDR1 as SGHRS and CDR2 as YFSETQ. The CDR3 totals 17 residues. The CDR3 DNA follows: TGCGCCAGCAGCTCTATCCCAGGGGACTACCGGGCTGACGAGCAGTACTTC. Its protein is CASSSIPGDYRADEQYF.

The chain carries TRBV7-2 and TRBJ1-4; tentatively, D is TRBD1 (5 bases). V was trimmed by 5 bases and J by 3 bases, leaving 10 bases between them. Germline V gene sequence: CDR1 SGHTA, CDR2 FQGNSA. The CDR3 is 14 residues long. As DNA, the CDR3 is TGTGCCAGCAGCCTGAGACAGTCTAATGAAAAACTGTTTTTT. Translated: CASSLRQSNEKLFF.

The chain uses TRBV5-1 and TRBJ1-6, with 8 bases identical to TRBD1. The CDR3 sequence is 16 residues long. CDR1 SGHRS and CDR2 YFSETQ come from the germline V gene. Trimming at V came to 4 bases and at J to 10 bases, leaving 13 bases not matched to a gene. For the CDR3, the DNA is TGCGCCAGCAGCGGTGGGACAGGCCCTCTAAGATCACCCCTCCACTTT. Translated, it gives CASSGGTGPLRSPLHF.

CDR3 sequence: CATSSGANYGYTF. CDR3 in DNA: TGTGCCACCAGTTCGGGGGCTAACTATGGCTACACCTTC. The rearrangement uses TRBV24-1 and TRBJ1-2, with D possibly TRBD1 on 5 matching bases. V was shortened by 6 bases and J by 0 bases, with 7 bases between the two germline ends. Looked up from germline, CDR1 is KGHDR and CDR2 is SFDVKD. The CDR3 sequence is 13 residues long.